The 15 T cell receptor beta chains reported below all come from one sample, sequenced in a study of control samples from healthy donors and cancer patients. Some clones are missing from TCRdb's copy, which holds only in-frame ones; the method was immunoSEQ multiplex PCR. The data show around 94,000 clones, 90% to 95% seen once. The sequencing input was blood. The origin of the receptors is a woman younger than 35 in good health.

In nucleotides, the CDR3 is TGTGCCAGCAGGACTAGCGGGGGCCTTAGCAATGAGCAGTTCTTC. It codes for CASRTSGGLSNEQFF. J is TRBJ2-1 and V is TRBV11-2, with 12 bases identical to TRBD2. Germline V gene data show CDR1 as SGHAT and CDR2 as FQNNGV. The CDR3 is made up of 15 amino acids. The J segment lost 6 bases and the V segment lost 6 bases, leaving 6 bases of the junction unmatched.

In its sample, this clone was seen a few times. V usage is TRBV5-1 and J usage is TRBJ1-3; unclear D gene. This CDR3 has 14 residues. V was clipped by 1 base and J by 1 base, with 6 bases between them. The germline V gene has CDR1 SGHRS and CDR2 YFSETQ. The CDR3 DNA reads TGCGCCAGCAGCTTGTCCCTGTCTGGAAACACCATATATTTT. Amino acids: CASSLSLSGNTIYF.

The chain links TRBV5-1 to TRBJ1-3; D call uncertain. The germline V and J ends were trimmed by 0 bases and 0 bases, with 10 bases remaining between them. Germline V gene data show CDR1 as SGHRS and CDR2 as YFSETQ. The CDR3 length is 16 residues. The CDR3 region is CASSLGPTSSGNTIYF. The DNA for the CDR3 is TGCGCCAGCAGCTTGGGACCGACCAGCTCTGGAAACACCATATATTTT.

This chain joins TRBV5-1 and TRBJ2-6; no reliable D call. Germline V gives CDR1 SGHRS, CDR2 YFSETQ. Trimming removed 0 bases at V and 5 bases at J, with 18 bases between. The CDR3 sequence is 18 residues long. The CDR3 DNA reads TGCGCCAGCAGCTTGGGGAAGGACGGAATCAGGAGGGCCAACGTCCTGACTTTC. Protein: CASSLGKDGIRRANVLTF.

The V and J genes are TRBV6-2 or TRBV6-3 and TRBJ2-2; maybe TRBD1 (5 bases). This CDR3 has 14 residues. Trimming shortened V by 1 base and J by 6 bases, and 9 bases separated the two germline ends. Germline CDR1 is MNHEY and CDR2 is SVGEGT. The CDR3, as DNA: TGTGCCAGCAGTTACTACAGGCTGGCCGGGGAGCTGTTTTTT. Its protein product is CASSYYRLAGELFF.

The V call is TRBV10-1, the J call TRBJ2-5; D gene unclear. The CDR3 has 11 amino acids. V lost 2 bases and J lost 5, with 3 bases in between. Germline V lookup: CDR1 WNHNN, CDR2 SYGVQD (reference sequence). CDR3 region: CASSEGETQYF. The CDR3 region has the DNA TGCGCCAGCAGTGAGGGGGAGACCCAGTACTTC.

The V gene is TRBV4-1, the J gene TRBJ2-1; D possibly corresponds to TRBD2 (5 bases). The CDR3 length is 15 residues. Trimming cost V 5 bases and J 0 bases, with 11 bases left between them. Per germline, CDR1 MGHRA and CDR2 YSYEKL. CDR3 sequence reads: CASSYLTSSYNEQFF. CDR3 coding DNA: TGCGCCAGCAGCTATCTAACTAGCTCCTACAATGAGCAGTTCTTC.

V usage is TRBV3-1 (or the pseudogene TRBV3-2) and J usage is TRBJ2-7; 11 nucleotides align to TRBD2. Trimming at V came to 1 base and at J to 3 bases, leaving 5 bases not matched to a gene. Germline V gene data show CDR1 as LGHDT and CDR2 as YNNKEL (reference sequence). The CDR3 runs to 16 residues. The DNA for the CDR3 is TGTGCCAGCAGCCAAGGGGCTAGCGGGGGGATCTACGAGCAGTACTTC. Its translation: CASSQGASGGIYEQYF.

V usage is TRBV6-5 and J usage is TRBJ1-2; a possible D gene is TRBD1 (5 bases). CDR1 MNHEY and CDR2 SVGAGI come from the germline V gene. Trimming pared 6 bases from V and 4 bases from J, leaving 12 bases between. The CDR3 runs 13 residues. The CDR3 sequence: CASSPSQGYGYTF. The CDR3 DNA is TGTGCCAGCAGCCCGAGTCAGGGCTATGGCTACACCTTC.

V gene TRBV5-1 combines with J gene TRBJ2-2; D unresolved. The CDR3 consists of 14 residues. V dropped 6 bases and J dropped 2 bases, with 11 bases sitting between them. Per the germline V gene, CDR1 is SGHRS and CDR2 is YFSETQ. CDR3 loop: CASIPLGNTGELFF. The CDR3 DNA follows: TGCGCCAGCATCCCTTTAGGAAACACCGGGGAGCTGTTTTTT.

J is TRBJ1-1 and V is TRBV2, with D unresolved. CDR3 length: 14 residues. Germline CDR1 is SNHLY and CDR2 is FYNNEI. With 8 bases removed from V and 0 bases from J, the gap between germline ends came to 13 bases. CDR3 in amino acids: CASLGRRVNTEAFF. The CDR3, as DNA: TGTGCCAGCTTAGGTCGGCGTGTGAACACTGAAGCTTTCTTT.

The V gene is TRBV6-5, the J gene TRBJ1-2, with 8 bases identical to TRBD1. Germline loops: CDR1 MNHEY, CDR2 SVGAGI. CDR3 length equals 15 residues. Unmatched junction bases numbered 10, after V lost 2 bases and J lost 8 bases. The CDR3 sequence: CASSYTGTGQLGYTF. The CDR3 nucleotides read TGTGCCAGCAGTTACACCGGGACAGGTCAACTCGGCTACACCTTC.

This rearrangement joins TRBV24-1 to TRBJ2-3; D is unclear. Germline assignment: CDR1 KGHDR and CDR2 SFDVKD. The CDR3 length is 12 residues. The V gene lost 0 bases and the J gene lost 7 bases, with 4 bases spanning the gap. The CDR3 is CATSDLSYTQYF. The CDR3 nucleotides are TGTGCCACCAGTGATTTGTCATATACGCAGTATTTT.

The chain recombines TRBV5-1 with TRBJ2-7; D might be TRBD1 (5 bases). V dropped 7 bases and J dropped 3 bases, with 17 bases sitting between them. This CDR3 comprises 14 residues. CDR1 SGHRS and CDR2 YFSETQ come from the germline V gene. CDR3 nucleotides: TGCGCCAGCTCCCTTGGGGCCACGAACTACGAGCAGTACTTC. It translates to CASSLGATNYEQYF. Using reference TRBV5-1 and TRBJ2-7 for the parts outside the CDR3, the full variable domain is KAGVTQTPRYLIKTRGQQVTLSCSPISGHRSVSWYQQTPGQGLQFLFEYFSETQRNKGNFPGRFSGRQFSNSRSEMNVSTLELGDSALYLCASSLGATNYEQYFGPGTRLTVT.

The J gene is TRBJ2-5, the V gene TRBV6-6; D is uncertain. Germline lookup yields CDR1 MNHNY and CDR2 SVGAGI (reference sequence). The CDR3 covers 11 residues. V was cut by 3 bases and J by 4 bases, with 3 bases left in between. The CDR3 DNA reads TGTGCCAGCAGTTATCTAGAGACCCAGTACTTC. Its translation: CASSYLETQYF.